The 5 T cell receptor beta chains below all came from one sample that was sequenced in a study of blood T cell repertoires in COVID-19. The protocol was immunoSEQ multiplex PCR, while the TCRdb copy is restricted to in-frame clones and leaves out a portion. The sample holds some 64,000 clones, approximately 70% seen once. The specimen was PBMCs or T cells enriched from blood (not recorded which). These receptor sequences come from a woman aged 60 to 75 who had been exposed to COVID-19.

The chain uses TRBV10-3 and TRBJ1-5; weak D call: TRBD1 (6 bases). The CDR3 spans 14 residues. With 4 bases removed from V and 2 bases from J, the gap between germline ends came to 9 bases. Germline V CDR1 and CDR2: ENHRY, SYGVKD. The CDR3 DNA sequence: TGTGCCATCAGTGTCTCAGGGGGCAATCAGCCCCAGCATTTT. Amino acid sequence: CAISVSGGNQPQHF.

The genes are TRBV11-2 and TRBJ1-1, with D possibly TRBD1 on 6 matching bases. CDR1 and CDR2 (germline): SGHAT, FQNNGV. The V end was cut by 11 bases, the J end by 0 bases, with 13 bases between. CDR3 length equals 13 residues. CDR3 coding DNA: TGTGCCCAGGATAGGGGGATGAACACTGAAGCTTTCTTT. It codes for CAQDRGMNTEAFF.

The chain uses TRBV11-2 and TRBJ2-2; 8 bases agree with TRBD1. With 1 base clipped from V and 6 bases from J, the junction kept 7 bases outside the gene matches. The germline gives CDR1 SGHAT, CDR2 FQNNGV. The length of the CDR3 is 16 residues. CDR3 residues: CASSLGGGTGPGELFF. In nucleotides, the CDR3 is TGTGCCAGCAGCTTAGGAGGTGGGACAGGTCCCGGGGAGCTGTTTTTT.

This chain connects TRBV3-1 (or the pseudogene TRBV3-2) to TRBJ2-2; unclear D gene. The CDR3 is made up of 14 amino acids. In germline, CDR1 is LGHDT, CDR2 YNNKEL (reference sequence). V was shortened by 0 bases and J by 5 bases, with 7 bases between the two germline ends. CDR3 bases: TGTGCCAGCAGCCAAGACCAGCGAACCGGGGAGCTGTTTTTT. This gives the protein CASSQDQRTGELFF.

This chain joins TRBV18 and TRBJ1-1; D unresolved. V lost 3 bases and J 0 bases, leaving 11 bases between the germline ends. The CDR3 spans 15 residues. Germline V gene lookup returns CDR1 KGHSH and CDR2 LQKENI. The CDR3 reads CASSPSPGLNTEAFF. Here the CDR3 DNA reads TGTGCCAGCTCACCGTCGCCGGGTCTGAACACTGAAGCTTTCTTT.